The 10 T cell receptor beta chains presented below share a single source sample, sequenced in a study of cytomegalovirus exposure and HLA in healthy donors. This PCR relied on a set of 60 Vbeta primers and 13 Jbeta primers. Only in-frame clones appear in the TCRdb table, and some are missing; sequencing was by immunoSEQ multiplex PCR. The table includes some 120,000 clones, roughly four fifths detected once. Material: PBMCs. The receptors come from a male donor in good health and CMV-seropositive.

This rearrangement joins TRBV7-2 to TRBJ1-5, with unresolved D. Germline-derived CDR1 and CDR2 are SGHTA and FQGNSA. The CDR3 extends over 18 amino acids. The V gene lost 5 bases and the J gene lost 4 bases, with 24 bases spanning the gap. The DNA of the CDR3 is TGTGCCAGCAGCCCCCGCCCTTCCCACATAACCAATAATCAGCCCCAGCATTTT. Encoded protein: CASSPRPSHITNNQPQHF.

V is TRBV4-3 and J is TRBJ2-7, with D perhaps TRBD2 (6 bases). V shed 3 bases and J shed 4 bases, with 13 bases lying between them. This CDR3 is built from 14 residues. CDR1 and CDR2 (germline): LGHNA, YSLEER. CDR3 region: CASSQNVAGYEQYF. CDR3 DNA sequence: TGCGCCAGCAGCCAGAACGTGGCGGGGTACGAGCAGTACTTC.

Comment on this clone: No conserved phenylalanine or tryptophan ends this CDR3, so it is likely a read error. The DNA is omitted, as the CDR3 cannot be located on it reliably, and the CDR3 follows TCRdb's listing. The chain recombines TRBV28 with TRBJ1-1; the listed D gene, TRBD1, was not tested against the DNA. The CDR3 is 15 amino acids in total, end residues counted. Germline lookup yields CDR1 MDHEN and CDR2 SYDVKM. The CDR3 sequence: CASSFGTGLTPEGFG.

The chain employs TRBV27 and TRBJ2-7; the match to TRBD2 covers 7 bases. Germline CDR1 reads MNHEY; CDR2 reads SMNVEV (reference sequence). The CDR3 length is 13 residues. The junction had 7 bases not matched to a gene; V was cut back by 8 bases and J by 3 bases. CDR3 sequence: CASGSGRDYEQYF. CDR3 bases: TGTGCCAGCGGATCAGGGAGGGACTACGAGCAGTACTTC.

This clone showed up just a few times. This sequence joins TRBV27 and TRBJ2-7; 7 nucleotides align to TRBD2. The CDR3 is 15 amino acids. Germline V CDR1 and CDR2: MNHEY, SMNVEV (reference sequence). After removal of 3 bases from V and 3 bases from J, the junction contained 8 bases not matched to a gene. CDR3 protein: CASSFAAGRGYEQYF. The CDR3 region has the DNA TGTGCCAGCAGTTTTGCGGCAGGGAGGGGCTACGAGCAGTACTTC.

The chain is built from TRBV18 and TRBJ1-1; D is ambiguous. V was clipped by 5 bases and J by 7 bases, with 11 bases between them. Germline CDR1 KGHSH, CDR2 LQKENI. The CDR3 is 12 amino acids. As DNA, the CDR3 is TGTGCCAGCTCAGGCGGTTTGGGTGAAGCTTTCTTT. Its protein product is CASSGGLGEAFF.

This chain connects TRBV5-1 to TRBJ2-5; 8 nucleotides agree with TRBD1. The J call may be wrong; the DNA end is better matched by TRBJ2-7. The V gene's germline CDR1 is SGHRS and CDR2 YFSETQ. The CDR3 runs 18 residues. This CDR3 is CASSFHTTGTGVSYEQYF. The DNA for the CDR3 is TGCGCCAGCAGCTTCCACACCACCGGGACAGGTGTCTCCTACGAGCAGTACTTC.

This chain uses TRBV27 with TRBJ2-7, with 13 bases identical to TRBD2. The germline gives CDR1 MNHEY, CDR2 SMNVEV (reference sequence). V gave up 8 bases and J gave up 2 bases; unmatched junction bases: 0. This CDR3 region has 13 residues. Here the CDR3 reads CASGTSGAYEQYF. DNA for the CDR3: TGTGCCAGCGGGACTAGCGGGGCCTACGAGCAGTACTTC.

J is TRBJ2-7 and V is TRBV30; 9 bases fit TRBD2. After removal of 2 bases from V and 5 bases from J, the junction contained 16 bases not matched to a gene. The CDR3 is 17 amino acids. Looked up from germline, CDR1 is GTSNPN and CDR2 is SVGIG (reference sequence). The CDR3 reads CAWSSGVLREGPDEQYF. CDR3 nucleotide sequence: TGTGCCTGGAGTTCCGGGGTTTTGCGGGAGGGCCCGGACGAGCAGTACTTC.

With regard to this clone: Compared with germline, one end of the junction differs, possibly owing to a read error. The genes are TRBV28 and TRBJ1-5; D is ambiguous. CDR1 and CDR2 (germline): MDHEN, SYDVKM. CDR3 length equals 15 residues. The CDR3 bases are TGTGCCAGTCGGAGAAGGCAAAATAGCGATCAGCCCCAGCATTTT. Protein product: CASRRRQNSDQPQHF.